One sample yielded the 24 T cell receptor beta chains listed below, sequenced in a study of cytotoxic CD8 clonotypes in ibrutinib-treated CLL. Measured with immunoSEQ multiplex PCR; TCRdb has only the in-frame clones, and not every one. The data show over 100,000 clones, more than 55% seen once. The sequences come from PBMCs, collected after 24 months of ibrutinib treatment. These receptor sequences come from a human donor with chronic lymphocytic leukemia.

The rearrangement joins TRBV30 to TRBJ2-7, with TRBD1 matching 7 bases. Germline CDR1 GTSNPN, CDR2 SVGIG (reference sequence). V lost 5 bases to trimming and J lost 3 bases; unmatched junction nucleotides: 7. The length of the CDR3 is 13 residues. CDR3 in DNA: TGTGCCTGGCGAGACAGGGTGGGCTACGAGCAGTACTTC. This codes for CAWRDRVGYEQYF.

This chain uses TRBV5-4 with TRBJ2-7; TRBD1 matches at 9 bases. The junction had 9 bases not matched to a gene; V was cut back by 2 bases and J by 6 bases. The germline gives CDR1 SGHNT, CDR2 YYREEE (reference sequence). The CDR3 sequence is 15 residues long. In DNA form, the CDR3 reads TGTGCCAGCAGCTTAACACAGGGGGCCAGTGTCGAGCAGTACTTC. Translation gives CASSLTQGASVEQYF.

V usage is TRBV30 and J usage is TRBJ1-5; D not resolved. Germline loops: CDR1 GTSNPN, CDR2 SVGIG (reference sequence). Deletions cut 1 base from V and 2 bases from J, with 9 bases between. The CDR3 spans 14 residues. CDR3 bases: TGTGCCTGGAGTGGAGGAATTGGCAATCAGCCCCAGCATTTT. Translated, it gives CAWSGGIGNQPQHF.

The gene calls are TRBV10-2 and TRBJ2-2; 8 bases are a match to TRBD1. Trimming removed 6 bases from V and 4 bases from J; junction bases left unmatched: 4. The CDR3 extends over 14 amino acids. CDR1 is WSHSY and CDR2 is SAAADI in the germline V gene. CDR3 bases: TGCGCCAGCAGCGGGACAGGCCGCACCGGGGAGCTGTTTTTT. It translates to CASSGTGRTGELFF.

The chain has TRBV7-2 and TRBJ2-7; 7 nucleotides agree with TRBD1. Germline V CDR1 and CDR2: SGHTA, FQGNSA. V lost 1 base, J lost 4 bases, and 10 bases stayed unmatched. The CDR3 covers 16 residues. The CDR3 nucleotides are TGTGCCAGCAGCTTAGAAGGGACAGTGGGAATTTACGAGCAGTACTTC. Translated, it gives CASSLEGTVGIYEQYF.

The chain recombines TRBV28 with TRBJ1-2; 12 positions agree with TRBD1. Per the germline V gene, CDR1 is MDHEN and CDR2 is SYDVKM. V was pared by 8 bases and J by 7 bases, with 8 bases of the junction left unmatched. The CDR3 consists of 14 residues. The CDR3: CASHPGQGASGYTF. As DNA, the CDR3 is TGTGCCAGCCACCCGGGACAGGGGGCATCTGGCTACACCTTC.

The chain links TRBV6-1 to TRBJ2-4; D not certain. Trimming took off 1 base at V and 1 base at J, with 5 bases between the two ends. The CDR3 runs 14 residues. Germline values: CDR1 MNHNS, CDR2 SASEGT. This CDR3 reads CASSEGRAKNIQYF. In DNA form, the CDR3 reads TGTGCCAGCAGTGAAGGCAGGGCCAAAAACATTCAGTACTTC.

This clone was found a few times. V usage is TRBV27 and J usage is TRBJ2-7; possibly TRBD1 for D (6 bases). The CDR3 is 15 amino acids. Germline-derived CDR1 and CDR2 are MNHEY and SMNVEV (reference sequence). Between the trimmed V and J ends, which lost 6 bases and 2 bases, there was a span of 17 bases. The DNA for the CDR3 is TGTGCCAGCAGGGAGACACAGGGAAGAGCCTACGAGCAGTACTTC. Its protein product is CASRETQGRAYEQYF.

This clone showed up just a few times. The V gene is TRBV28, the J gene TRBJ2-1; 9 nucleotides match TRBD2. V lost 6 bases and J lost 4; bases outside the gene matches: 13. Germline V gene data show CDR1 as MDHEN and CDR2 as SYDVKM. The CDR3 spans 17 residues. The CDR3 here is CASSSISGGTPYNEQFF. For the CDR3, the DNA is TGTGCCAGCAGCTCGATCAGCGGGGGGACTCCTTACAATGAGCAGTTCTTC.

The gene calls are TRBV27 and TRBJ2-5; 11 bases line up with TRBD2. The CDR3 runs to 14 residues. Germline CDR1 and CDR2: MNHEY and SMNVEV (reference sequence). V shed 6 bases, J shed 5 bases, and the junction held 5 bases outside the gene matches. The CDR3 bases are TGTGCCAGCAGGCTAGCGGGGGGCCAGGAGACCCAGTACTTC. It is translated as CASRLAGGQETQYF.

This sequence joins TRBV20-1 and TRBJ2-5; no clear D gene. This CDR3 is built from 10 residues. Trimming shortened V by 6 bases and J by 4 bases, and 6 bases separated the two germline ends. Germline CDR1 and CDR2: DFQATT and SNEGSKA (reference sequence). The CDR3 here is CSAPRETQYF. CDR3 in DNA: TGCAGTGCGCCTAGAGAGACCCAGTACTTC.

This sequence joins TRBV5-1 and TRBJ1-4; D may be TRBD1 (5 bases). CDR1 SGHRS and CDR2 YFSETQ come from the germline V gene. The CDR3 has 14 amino acids. Trimming stripped 4 bases from V and 8 bases from J, with 15 bases between. The CDR3 nucleotides read TGCGCCAGCAGCCTGGGAGGGGTAGGAGAAAAACTGTTTTTT. Protein sequence: CASSLGGVGEKLFF.

The V and J genes are TRBV9 and TRBJ2-1; 8 bases agree with TRBD2. The V gene end was trimmed by 0 bases and the J gene end by 9 bases; junction bases not matched to a gene: 5. The CDR3 is 14 residues long. CDR1 SGDLS and CDR2 YYNGEE come from the germline V gene. CDR3 nucleotides: TGTGCCAGCAGCGTAGCGGGGGGGCTCACTGAGCAGTTCTTC. It translates to CASSVAGGLTEQFF.

This clone appeared a few times. The chain recombines TRBV10-1 with TRBJ1-5; no definite D call. The ends were cut back, 2 bases at V and 6 bases at J, with 11 bases in the middle. This CDR3 has 14 amino acids. Germline assignment: CDR1 WNHNN and CDR2 SYGVQD (reference sequence). CDR3 region: CASSEAGGSQPQHF. The CDR3 DNA reads as TGCGCCAGCAGTGAGGCCGGAGGGTCTCAGCCCCAGCATTTT.

The chain links TRBV7-9 to TRBJ2-7; D is perhaps TRBD1 or TRBD2 (5 bases each). The V and J ends lost 1 base and 4 bases respectively, with 11 bases between them. Germline-derived CDR1 and CDR2 are SEHNR and FQNEAQ (reference sequence). The length of the CDR3 is 14 residues. The CDR3 coding sequence is TGTGCCAGCAGCTTAGTAGGGGACCATTACGAGCAGTACTTC. Translation: CASSLVGDHYEQYF. Filled out from reference TRBV7-9 and TRBJ2-7, the complete variable domain reads DTGVSQNPRHKITKRGQNVTFRCDPISEHNRLYWYRQTLGQGPEFLTYFQNEAQLEKSRLLSDRFSAERPKGSFSTLEIQRTEQGDSAMYLCASSLVGDHYEQYFGPGTRLTVT.

The V and J genes are TRBV27 and TRBJ1-1; D gene ambiguous. This CDR3 has 12 residues. The ends were cut back, 7 bases at V and 5 bases at J, with 11 bases in the middle. Germline CDR1 MNHEY, CDR2 SMNVEV (reference sequence). DNA of the CDR3: TGTGCCAGCACCTTGGGTAGAACTGAAGCTTTCTTT. Translating it yields CASTLGRTEAFF.

The chain recombines TRBV7-8 with TRBJ2-1, with D possibly matching TRBD2 (5 bases). The V end was cut by 7 bases, the J end by 7 bases, with 20 bases between. Germline loops: CDR1 SGHVS, CDR2 FQNEAQ. The CDR3 runs 15 residues. The CDR3 DNA reads as TGTGCCAGCAACCCCAGATGGTCGGAGCGGAATGAGCAGTTCTTC. Translating gives CASNPRWSERNEQFF.

This chain connects TRBV9 to TRBJ2-5, with D uncertain. The ends were cut back, 3 bases at V and 0 bases at J, with 12 bases in the middle. The germline CDR1 and CDR2 sequences are SGDLS and YYNGEE. The CDR3 covers 15 residues. The CDR3 protein is CASSEDPTYQETQYF. The CDR3 DNA is TGTGCCAGCAGCGAAGACCCAACGTACCAAGAGACCCAGTACTTC.

This chain joins TRBV2 and TRBJ2-4; TRBD1 matches at 8 bases. Germline lookup yields CDR1 SNHLY and CDR2 FYNNEI. The CDR3 is 15 amino acids. The J segment lost 5 bases and the V segment lost 6 bases, leaving 9 bases of the junction unmatched. CDR3: CASRPGTGSENIQYF. The CDR3 DNA follows: TGTGCCAGCAGACCTGGGACAGGTTCCGAAAACATTCAGTACTTC.

This clone has more than one count but fewer than ten. The rearrangement joins TRBV16 to TRBJ1-5; D is possibly TRBD1 (5 bases). Germline CDR1 and CDR2: KGHSY and FQNENV. Trimming removed 3 bases at V and 7 bases at J, with 10 bases between. This CDR3 comprises 13 residues. The CDR3 coding sequence is TGTGCCAGCAGCCAGAGAGGGGAACAGCCCCAGCATTTT. Encoded protein: CASSQRGEQPQHF.

This clone was recorded only once. The rearrangement uses TRBV7-9 and TRBJ2-7; 9 positions match TRBD1. The CDR3 spans 15 residues. Germline lookup yields CDR1 SEHNR and CDR2 FQNEAQ (reference sequence). V gave up 5 bases and J gave up 5 bases; unmatched junction bases: 10. The CDR3 loop reads CASSERGTGTHEQYF. The CDR3 coding sequence is TGTGCCAGCAGCGAAAGGGGGACAGGGACCCACGAGCAGTACTTC.

The rearrangement links TRBV19 to TRBJ1-3; 7 bases are a match to TRBD1. Germline V lookup: CDR1 LNHDA, CDR2 SQIVND (reference sequence). This CDR3 is built from 13 residues. The J segment lost 8 bases and the V segment lost 2 bases, leaving 3 bases of the junction unmatched. In DNA, the CDR3 is TGTGCCAGTAGTATATTCCAGGGGGACACCATATATTTT. It specifies CASSIFQGDTIYF.

The gene calls are TRBV4-1 and TRBJ2-3; no definite D call. This CDR3 is 16 amino acids long. V was pared by 1 base and J by 0 bases, with 11 bases between. CDR1 MGHRA and CDR2 YSYEKL come from the germline V gene. CDR3 loop: CASSQVNLVSTDTQYF. The CDR3 DNA follows: TGCGCCAGCAGCCAAGTTAATCTAGTGAGCACAGATACGCAGTATTTT.

The chain employs TRBV2 and TRBJ2-3; TRBD2 aligns across 11 bases. The J segment lost 5 bases and the V segment lost 6 bases, leaving 4 bases of the junction unmatched. The length of the CDR3 is 14 residues. CDR1 SNHLY and CDR2 FYNNEI come from the germline V gene. The CDR3 spells CASRTGLAGDTQYF. In DNA form, the CDR3 reads TGTGCCAGCAGGACCGGACTAGCGGGAGATACGCAGTATTTT.